One sample yielded the 10 T cell receptor beta chains listed below, sequenced in a study of Graves' ophthalmopathy and Graves' hyperthyroidism. RNA transcripts provided the template for amplifying TCR beta CDR3 regions. Following a first-round RT-PCR that used HTBI primers, a second-round multiplex PCR was carried out. TCRdb re-derived calls from the multiplex PCR reads in MiXCR, one entry per CDR3 protein. The table shows hundreds of thousands of distinct CDR3 sequences, with 20% to 25% occurring only once. Sequencing used peripheral blood. All receptors derive from a woman aged 45-65 years with Graves' ophthalmopathy.

There are many counts of this clonotype. The rearrangement links TRBV6-1 to TRBJ2-2; 13 bases align to TRBD2. The junction had 3 bases not matched to a gene; V was cut back by 7 bases and J by 1 base. The germline V gene encodes CDR1 MNHNS and CDR2 SASEGT. This CDR3 is built from 16 residues. Here the CDR3 DNA reads TGTGCCAGCACCCGACTAGCGGGAGGGAACACCGGGGAGCTGTTTTTT. It translates to CASTRLAGGNTGELFF.

The table lists this clonotype with many counts. The chain carries TRBV27 and TRBJ2-7; a possible D gene is TRBD1 (5 bases). The CDR3 has 14 amino acids. Germline V gene lookup returns CDR1 MNHEY and CDR2 SMNVEV (reference sequence). With 2 bases removed from V and 2 bases from J, the gap between germline ends came to 10 bases. Written as DNA, the CDR3 is TGTGCCAGCAGTTTAAAGGCAGGGACCTACGAGCAGTACTTC. Protein sequence: CASSLKAGTYEQYF.

This clonotype was counted many times. The chain is built from TRBV4-1 and TRBJ1-6, with D perhaps matching TRBD1 (5 bases). Trimming removed 0 bases at V and 13 bases at J, with 16 bases between. The CDR3 runs 15 residues. The germline gives CDR1 MGHRA, CDR2 YSYEKL. The DNA of the CDR3 is TGCGCCAGCAGCCAAGATGGGCAGGGCTTTCGGCCCCTCCACTTT. This translates into CASSQDGQGFRPLHF.

The chain couples TRBV28 to TRBJ2-7; 7 positions agree with TRBD1. CDR1 and CDR2 from the germline V gene are MDHEN and SYDVKM. The V and J ends lost 3 bases and 0 bases, in that order; junction bases with no gene match: 11. This CDR3 has 17 residues. The CDR3 nucleotides are TGTGCCAGCAGTTTTAGGTTCGTCAGGGGGACCTCCTACGAGCAGTACTTC. Amino acid sequence: CASSFRFVRGTSYEQYF. Based on the CDR3 plus reference TRBV28 and TRBJ2-7, the full variable domain is DVKVTQSSRYLVKRTGEKVFLECVQDMDHENMFWYRQDPGLGLRLIYFSYDVKMKEKGDIPEGYSVSREKKERFSLILESASTNQTSMYLCASSFRFVRGTSYEQYFGPGTRLTVT.

The CDR3: CASSETGNETQYF. DNA for the CDR3: TGTGCCAGCAGCGAAACAGGGAATGAGACCCAGTACTTC. The V call is TRBV2, the J call TRBJ2-5, with a possible D match to TRBD1 (6 bases). The CDR3 covers 13 residues. The germline gives CDR1 SNHLY, CDR2 FYNNEI. V was clipped by 6 bases and J by 5 bases, with 13 bases between them. Full variable domain (remainder filled in from reference TRBV2 and TRBJ2-5): EPEVTQTPSHQVTQMGQEVILRCVPISNHLYFYWYRQILGQKVEFLVSFYNNEISEKSEIFDDQFSVERPDGSNFTLKIRSTKLEDSAMYFCASSETGNETQYFGPGTRLLVL.

This clonotype was observed a handful of times. V and J are TRBV7-2 and TRBJ1-2, with D uncertain. V gave up 5 bases and J gave up 4 bases, with 14 bases separating them. Germline-derived CDR1 and CDR2 are SGHTA and FQGNSA. The CDR3 extends over 14 amino acids. The CDR3 loop is CASSQLTETYGYTF. CDR3 DNA sequence: TGTGCCAGCAGCCAACTCACAGAGACCTATGGCTACACCTTC. Supplemented by reference TRBV7-2 and TRBJ1-2, the full variable domain reads GAGVSQSPSNKVTEKGKDVELRCDPISGHTALYWYRQSLGQGLEFLIYFQGNSAPDKSGLPSDRFSAERTGGSVSTLTIQRTQQEDSAVYLCASSQLTETYGYTFGSGTRLTVV.

This clonotype was counted ten times or more. This chain joins TRBV20-1 and TRBJ1-5, with D uncertain. CDR1 is DFQATT, CDR2 SNEGSKA, per germline (reference sequence). The ends were cut back, 6 bases at V and 3 bases at J, with 12 bases in the middle. This CDR3 comprises 13 residues. This chain's CDR3 is CSARQHDNQPQHF. The DNA of the CDR3 is TGCAGTGCGCGGCAACACGACAATCAGCCCCAGCATTTT.

This clonotype was counted at least ten times. The chain links TRBV28 to TRBJ1-6; 9 bases line up with TRBD1. This CDR3 is built from 15 residues. After removal of 8 bases from V and 9 bases from J, the junction contained 11 bases not matched to a gene. The germline V gene has CDR1 MDHEN and CDR2 SYDVKM. CDR3 region: CASRKSTGGSSPLHF. In nucleotides, the CDR3 is TGTGCCAGCCGAAAAAGTACAGGGGGCAGTTCACCCCTCCACTTT.

V usage is TRBV12-3 or TRBV12-4 and J usage is TRBJ2-2, with D unclear. Trimming pared 8 bases from V and 4 bases from J, leaving 11 bases between. The CDR3 is 13 amino acids. As DNA, the CDR3 is TGTGCCAGCGTTGGTCGTAGCACCGGGGAGCTGTTTTTT. The encoded protein is CASVGRSTGELFF.

This clonotype was seen many times. The V gene is TRBV12-3 or TRBV12-4, the J gene TRBJ1-5, with D tentatively TRBD1 (5 bases). The CDR3 consists of 13 residues. The V end was cut by 8 bases, the J end by 4 bases, with 12 bases between. CDR3 sequence reads: CASLGVVNQPQHF. DNA of the CDR3: TGTGCCAGCCTGGGGGTGGTTAATCAGCCCCAGCATTTT.